The 8 T cell receptor beta chains in this list originate from one sample, sequenced in a study of CD8+CD57+ T cells in acquired aplastic anemia (dated by TCRdb to the late 2010s). Sequencer: Illumina HiSeq 2000. Genomic DNA was used as template for profiling of TCR beta VDJ combinations and CDR3 sequences. Through fastp at Q25 and MiXCR, TCRdb rebuilt clones from the public reads, retaining in-frame beta chains. Duplicate CDR3 protein sequences are folded into a single record with the most common DNA and genes. The sample includes just over 400,000 distinct CDR3 sequences, with 60% to 80% observed a single time. The top ten clonotypes cover 3.5% to 4.5% of the sample. Sequenced sample: sorted CD4+, CD8+, or CD8+CD57+ T cells (not recorded which) from PBMCs. These receptors were taken from a human donor in good health, serving as a control.

This clonotype appeared a single time. The chain uses TRBV29-1 and TRBJ2-7, with D perhaps matching TRBD1 or TRBD2 (6 bases each). The length of the CDR3 is 13 residues. CDR1 and CDR2 (germline): SQVTM, ANQGSEA. The CDR3, as DNA: TGCAGTGCTAGCGCTATAGGCAGGGGCGACCAGTACTTC. Protein: CSASAIGRGDQYF.

The chain employs TRBV6-6 and TRBJ2-7; D may be TRBD1 (6 bases). CDR1 and CDR2 (germline): MNHNY, SVGAGI (reference sequence). The germline V and J ends were trimmed by 6 bases and 2 bases, with 14 bases remaining between them. CDR3 size: 14 residues. The CDR3 coding sequence is TGTGCCAGCAGCCGCAGGGGCAAAACCTACGAGCAGTACTTC. Its protein product is CASSRRGKTYEQYF.

This clonotype was observed a few times. The chain links TRBV19 to TRBJ1-2; possibly TRBD1 for D (6 bases). Trimming removed 5 bases at V and 6 bases at J, with 13 bases between. The CDR3 sequence is 13 residues long. Per germline, CDR1 LNHDA and CDR2 SQIVND (reference sequence). CDR3 sequence: CASSLGQLDGYTF. In DNA, the CDR3 is TGTGCCAGTAGTTTGGGACAATTAGATGGCTACACCTTC.

CDR3 region: CASSLVGGRPDTQYF. CDR3 in DNA: TGTGCCAGCAGCTTGGTGGGGGGCCGTCCAGATACGCAGTATTTT. The V and J genes are TRBV4-2 and TRBJ2-3, with D perhaps matching TRBD1 or TRBD2 (6 bases each). With 5 bases removed from V and 4 bases from J, the gap between germline ends came to 16 bases. This CDR3 is built from 15 residues. Germline V gene sequence: CDR1 LGHNA, CDR2 YNFKEQ.

This clonotype was observed many times. The chain combines TRBV10-2 with TRBJ2-7; D assignment may be TRBD1 or TRBD2 (5 bases each). Trimming cost V 6 bases and J 2 bases, with 20 bases left between them. Germline V gene sequence: CDR1 WSHSY, CDR2 SAAADI. This CDR3 has 16 residues. Here the CDR3 DNA reads TGCGCCAGCAGAGCTGGGGCTGGGGGAATCCCCTACGAGCAGTACTTC. The encoded protein is CASRAGAGGIPYEQYF.

V and J are TRBV20-1 and TRBJ1-1, with 7 bases that match TRBD1. CDR1 is DFQATT and CDR2 is SNEGSKA in the germline V gene (reference sequence). CDR3 length: 11 residues. J lost 11 bases, V lost 6 bases, and 9 bases had no gene match. As DNA, the CDR3 is TGCAGTGCCCCTACCGACAGGGCCGCTTTCTTT. It codes for CSAPTDRAAFF.

In its sample, this clonotype was seen many times. The CDR3 is CSANSRQGDFANTGELFF. The DNA for the CDR3 is TGCAGTGCTAATTCAAGACAGGGTGATTTCGCGAACACCGGGGAGCTGTTTTTT. This chain joins TRBV20-1 and TRBJ2-2, with 7 bases lining up with TRBD1. CDR1 DFQATT and CDR2 SNEGSKA come from the germline V gene (reference sequence). This CDR3 is built from 18 residues. With V trimmed by 4 bases and J by 0 bases, 14 bases remained unmatched.

In regard to this clonotype: The germline gene is not matched at one end of the junction; a read error may be the cause. The genes are TRBV6-2 or TRBV6-3 and TRBJ1-2; possibly TRBD1 for D (5 bases). The CDR3 is 14 residues long. Germline assignment: CDR1 MNHEY and CDR2 SVGEGT. The CDR3 DNA sequence: TGTGCCAGCAGTCGGCGGGGGATGGGGAGGCTTTCTTCCTTC. Translating it yields CASSRRGMGRLSSF.